Following are 26 T cell receptor beta chains from one sample sequenced in a study of cytomegalovirus exposure and HLA in healthy donors. Use of 60 Vbeta and 13 Jbeta primers characterized the PCR. TCRdb keeps only in-frame clones here, not all; method: immunoSEQ multiplex PCR. The repertoire has 120,000 to 150,000 clones, roughly four fifths of them found once; the top ten carry approximately 2.9%. What was sequenced was PBMCs. The receptors here all came from a man aged 35 to 55 in good health and CMV-seropositive.

In nucleotides, the CDR3 is TGTGCCAGCAGTTTATGGACTAGCGGGAGCAATGAGCAGTTCTTC. As protein: CASSLWTSGSNEQFF. The V gene is TRBV28, the J gene TRBJ2-1; 12 bases agree with TRBD2. Losses at the gene ends were 0 bases for V and 6 bases for J; bases not matched to a gene: 0. Germline V gives CDR1 MDHEN, CDR2 SYDVKM. This CDR3 comprises 15 residues.

This clone showed up just a few times. The rearrangement links TRBV19 to TRBJ1-2; 10 bases are a match to TRBD1. This CDR3 comprises 14 residues. CDR1 and CDR2 (germline): LNHDA, SQIVND (reference sequence). Trimming removed 4 bases from V and 7 bases from J; junction bases left unmatched: 6. The CDR3 loop reads CASSRDRGTTGYTF. DNA for the CDR3: TGTGCCAGTAGTAGGGACAGGGGAACGACTGGCTACACCTTC.

The gene calls are TRBV2 and TRBJ2-5; the D gene is possibly TRBD2 (5 bases). In germline, CDR1 is SNHLY, CDR2 FYNNEI. Trimming stripped 6 bases from V and 3 bases from J, with 17 bases between. This CDR3 spans 15 amino acids. The CDR3 region is CASSQPGSGKETQYF. The CDR3 nucleotides read TGTGCCAGCAGCCAACCGGGATCCGGGAAAGAGACCCAGTACTTC.

The genes are TRBV18 and TRBJ1-3; D remains unclear. V shed 3 bases and J shed 4 bases, with 10 bases lying between them. Germline CDR1 and CDR2: KGHSH and LQKENI. This CDR3 is built from 14 residues. In nucleotides, the CDR3 is TGTGCCAGCTCACCCACGCGGGGAGGAAACACCATATATTTT. This gives the protein CASSPTRGGNTIYF.

The gene calls are TRBV2 and TRBJ2-1; 9 bases are shared with TRBD2. This CDR3 spans 14 amino acids. CDR1 is SNHLY, CDR2 FYNNEI, per germline. J lost 5 bases, V lost 8 bases, and 7 bases had no gene match. The CDR3 DNA reads as TGTGCCAGCGGGAGCGGACTAGCGAACAATGAGCAGTTCTTC. Translation gives CASGSGLANNEQFF.

V usage is TRBV29-1 and J usage is TRBJ2-2; the D is unclear. The CDR3 has 13 amino acids. Trimming cost V 6 bases and J 2 bases, with 10 bases left between them. Germline V gene lookup returns CDR1 SQVTM and CDR2 ANQGSEA. The CDR3 region is CSVPGKNTGELFF. The CDR3 nucleotides read TGCAGCGTCCCCGGTAAAAACACCGGGGAGCTGTTTTTT.

J is TRBJ1-1 and V is TRBV25-1; unclear D gene. This CDR3 has 17 residues. The V and J ends lost 2 bases and 0 bases respectively, with 16 bases between them. Per germline, CDR1 MGHDK and CDR2 SYGVNS. The CDR3 DNA follows: TGTGCCAGCAGTGAAGGTGGAGAGAGGGCGGTGAACACTGAAGCTTTCTTT. Translation gives CASSEGGERAVNTEAFF. The full variable domain, its missing parts supplied by reference TRBV25-1 and TRBJ1-1, is EADIYQTPRYLVIGTGKKITLECSQTMGHDKMYWYQQDPGMELHLIHYSYGVNSTEKGDLSSESTVSRIRTEHFPLTLESARPSHTSQYLCASSEGGERAVNTEAFFGQGTRLTVV.

The V gene is TRBV7-2, the J gene TRBJ1-1; D is perhaps TRBD1 (5 bases). Germline CDR1 is SGHTA and CDR2 is FQGNSA. Trimming removed 6 bases from V and 6 bases from J, with 14 bases in between. The CDR3 is made up of 13 amino acids. For the CDR3, the DNA is TGTGCCAGCAGATACAGGAGTGGGTCTGAAGCTTTCTTT. This sequence encodes CASRYRSGSEAFF.

The chain is built from TRBV7-8 and TRBJ2-7; TRBD2 agrees at 14 bases. This CDR3 region has 16 residues. V dropped 4 bases and J dropped 7; count of bases not matched to a gene: 9. CDR1 SGHVS and CDR2 FQNEAQ come from the germline V gene. The chain's CDR3 is CASSSRRLAGGGEQYF. CDR3 sequence (DNA): TGTGCCAGCAGCTCCCGAAGACTAGCGGGAGGGGGTGAGCAGTACTTC.

The V gene is TRBV29-1, the J gene TRBJ2-3, with D maybe TRBD1 (6 bases). This CDR3 is 14 amino acids long. Germline V lookup: CDR1 SQVTM, CDR2 ANQGSEA. The germline V and J ends were trimmed by 5 bases and 1 base, with 13 bases remaining between them. The CDR3 bases are TGCAGCGTTCGCAGGGGAATCGGCACAGATACGCAGTATTTT. It yields the protein CSVRRGIGTDTQYF.

J is TRBJ2-1 and V is TRBV11-2, with 12 bases fitting TRBD2. The trim removed 5 bases at V and 9 bases at J, leaving 11 bases unmatched. The germline CDR1 and CDR2 sequences are SGHAT and FQNNGV. CDR3 size: 16 residues. The CDR3 sequence is CASSRELAGGEGEQFF. The CDR3 DNA follows: TGTGCCAGCAGCCGCGAACTAGCGGGAGGAGAGGGTGAGCAGTTCTTC.

J is TRBJ1-1 and V is TRBV18; D gene ambiguous. The V gene's germline CDR1 is KGHSH and CDR2 LQKENI. Trimming left V 1 base short and J 4 bases short, with 16 bases between. The CDR3 covers 16 residues. In nucleotides, the CDR3 is TGTGCCAGCTCACCACAGAACAGCCCGAAGAGCACTGAAGCTTTCTTT. It yields the protein CASSPQNSPKSTEAFF.

V usage is TRBV28 and J usage is TRBJ2-5, with D hard to call. Judging by the DNA end, TRBJ2-7 fits better; the J call may be wrong. Germline V gives CDR1 MDHEN, CDR2 SYDVKM. The length of the CDR3 is 14 residues. CDR3 coding DNA: TGTGCCAGCAGTTTATATCGTGGGGCCTACGAGCAGTACTTC. Protein sequence: CASSLYRGAYEQYF.

The chain carries TRBV30 and TRBJ2-1; 10 nucleotides line up with TRBD2. The CDR3 consists of 14 residues. Germline trimming cut 5 bases from V and 4 bases from J; bases unmatched to any gene: 5. Per germline, CDR1 GTSNPN and CDR2 SVGIG (reference sequence). CDR3: CAWSLAGAYNEQFF. The CDR3, as DNA: TGTGCCTGGTCGCTAGCGGGAGCGTACAATGAGCAGTTCTTC.

The chain uses TRBV2 and TRBJ2-1; tentative D call: TRBD1 (5 bases). The CDR3 has 14 residues. V lost 3 bases, J lost 1 base, and 7 bases lay in between. Per the germline V gene, CDR1 is SNHLY and CDR2 is FYNNEI. The CDR3 is CASSEQGSYNEQFF. CDR3 sequence (DNA): TGTGCCAGCAGTGAGCAGGGTTCCTACAATGAGCAGTTCTTC.

This clone was picked up a small number of times. The V and J genes are TRBV18 and TRBJ2-1, with D uncertain. The CDR3 totals 15 residues. Deletions cut 1 base from V and 0 bases from J, with 7 bases between. Per the germline V gene, CDR1 is KGHSH and CDR2 is LQKENI. The CDR3 DNA reads TGTGCCAGCTCACCACTCTCGAGCTCCTACAATGAGCAGTTCTTC. Protein sequence: CASSPLSSSYNEQFF.

The chain combines TRBV21-1 with TRBJ2-7; no check of the table's D call, TRBD2, against the DNA was made. TRBV21-1 is a documented pseudogene. This CDR3 has 15 amino acids. The chain's CDR3 is CASSKGEGPSYEQYF. The DNA for the CDR3 is TGTGCCAGCAGCAAAGGAGAGGGTCCGTCCTACGAGCAGTACTTC.

The rearrangement uses TRBV11-2 and TRBJ2-7; D may be TRBD2 (5 bases). V gave up 3 bases and J gave up 0 bases, with 9 bases separating them. The CDR3 has 14 residues. Germline-derived CDR1 and CDR2 are SGHAT and FQNNGV. CDR3 bases: TGTGCCAGCAGCTTGGACTGGAGCTCCTACGAGCAGTACTTC. As protein: CASSLDWSSYEQYF. Variable domain in full (rest from reference TRBV11-2 and TRBJ2-7): EAGVAQSPRYKIIEKRQSVAFWCNPISGHATLYWYQQILGQGPKLLIQFQNNGVVDDSQLPKDRFSAERLKGVDSTLKIQPAKLEDSAVYLCASSLDWSSYEQYFGPGTRLTVT.

J is TRBJ1-1 and V is TRBV7-9, with 9 bases aligning to TRBD1. Germline V gene sequence: CDR1 SEHNR, CDR2 FQNEAQ (reference sequence). This CDR3 contains 14 residues. V dropped 3 bases and J dropped 4; count of bases not matched to a gene: 3. CDR3 in DNA: TGTGCCAGCAGCTTCGGACAGGGGTCCACTGAAGCTTTCTTT. Protein: CASSFGQGSTEAFF.

The gene calls are TRBV11-2 and TRBJ2-1, with D possibly being TRBD1 (6 bases). This CDR3 spans 15 amino acids. Germline CDR1 reads SGHAT; CDR2 reads FQNNGV. The V and J ends lost 5 bases and 9 bases respectively, with 20 bases between them. The CDR3 here is CASSLSNRVFVEQFF. The DNA of the CDR3 is TGTGCCAGCAGCCTTTCAAACAGGGTCTTCGTTGAGCAGTTCTTC. The full variable domain, completed using reference TRBV11-2 and TRBJ2-1, is EAGVAQSPRYKIIEKRQSVAFWCNPISGHATLYWYQQILGQGPKLLIQFQNNGVVDDSQLPKDRFSAERLKGVDSTLKIQPAKLEDSAVYLCASSLSNRVFVEQFFGPGTRLTVL.

The chain links TRBV5-1 to TRBJ1-2; D not resolved. The CDR3 extends over 14 amino acids. Trimming cost V 0 bases and J 0 bases, with 6 bases left between them. Germline CDR1 and CDR2: SGHRS and YFSETQ. CDR3 residues: CASSLDTANYGYTF. DNA of the CDR3: TGCGCCAGCAGCTTGGATACGGCTAACTATGGCTACACCTTC.

The chain uses TRBV6-5 and TRBJ1-4, with 9 bases lining up with TRBD1. Germline values: CDR1 MNHEY, CDR2 SVGAGI. The V and J ends lost 6 bases and 10 bases, in that order; junction bases with no gene match: 12. This CDR3 is built from 15 residues. Here the CDR3 DNA reads TGTGCCAGCAGCTCCCCTACGAAGACAGGGGGAAAACTGTTTTTT. Translating it yields CASSSPTKTGGKLFF.

This clone was detected a few times. One end of the junction varies from germline; a read error may be responsible. The V and J genes are TRBV4-1 and TRBJ2-3, with 10 bases aligning to TRBD2. Germline loops: CDR1 MGHRA, CDR2 YSYEKL. The CDR3 runs to 16 residues. The CDR3 DNA follows: TGTGCCAGCAGCTCACTAGCGGGATATGGCACAGATACGCAGTATTTT. The encoded protein is CASSSLAGYGTDTQYF.

The V gene is TRBV7-3, the J gene TRBJ2-1, with D possibly TRBD2 on 6 matching bases. Looked up from germline, CDR1 is SGHTA and CDR2 is FQGTGA. Between the trimmed V and J ends, which lost 5 bases and 6 bases, there was a span of 11 bases. The CDR3 spans 13 residues. The CDR3 bases are TGTGCCAGCAGCCAGCCGACTAGCAATGAGCAGTTCTTC. This gives the protein CASSQPTSNEQFF.

Only a few counts were recorded for this clone. V usage is TRBV5-1 and J usage is TRBJ2-6; D is possibly TRBD2 (6 bases). This CDR3 has 18 residues. Germline CDR1 SGHRS, CDR2 YFSETQ. V lost 0 bases and J 2 bases, leaving 15 bases between the germline ends. In DNA, the CDR3 is TGCGCCAGCAGCTTGGCCTCGATGGGAGGAGCTGGGGCCAACGTCCTGACTTTC. As protein: CASSLASMGGAGANVLTF. The whole variable domain, filled in from reference TRBV5-1 and TRBJ2-6, reads KAGVTQTPRYLIKTRGQQVTLSCSPISGHRSVSWYQQTPGQGLQFLFEYFSETQRNKGNFPGRFSGRQFSNSRSEMNVSTLELGDSALYLCASSLASMGGAGANVLTFGAGSRLTVL.

This clone appeared a few times. This rearrangement joins TRBV5-1 to TRBJ2-1; D is perhaps TRBD1 (6 bases). Germline V CDR1 and CDR2: SGHRS, YFSETQ. V was trimmed by 1 base and J by 0 bases, leaving 11 bases between them. The CDR3 length is 16 residues. The DNA for the CDR3 is TGCGCCAGCAGCTTGCAGGGGTCTCGCTCCTACAATGAGCAGTTCTTC. It is translated as CASSLQGSRSYNEQFF.